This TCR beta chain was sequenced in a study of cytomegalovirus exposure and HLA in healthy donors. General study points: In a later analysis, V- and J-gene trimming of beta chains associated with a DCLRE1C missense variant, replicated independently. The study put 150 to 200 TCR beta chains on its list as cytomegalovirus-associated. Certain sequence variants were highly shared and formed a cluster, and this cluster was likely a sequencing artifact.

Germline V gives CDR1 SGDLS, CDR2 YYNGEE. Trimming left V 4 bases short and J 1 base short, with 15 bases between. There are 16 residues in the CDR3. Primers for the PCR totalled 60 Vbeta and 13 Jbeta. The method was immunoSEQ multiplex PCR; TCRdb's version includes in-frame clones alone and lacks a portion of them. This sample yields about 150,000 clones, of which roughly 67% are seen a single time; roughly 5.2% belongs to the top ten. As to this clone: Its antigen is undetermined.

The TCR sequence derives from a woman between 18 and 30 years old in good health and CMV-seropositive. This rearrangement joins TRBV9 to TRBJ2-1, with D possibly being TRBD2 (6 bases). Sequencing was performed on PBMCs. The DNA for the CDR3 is TGTGCCAGCAGCACCCGGGCGGGGCGTTCCTACAATGAGCAGTTCTTC. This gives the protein CASSTRAGRSYNEQFF.